These T cell receptor beta chains were read from a single sample in a study of cytomegalovirus exposure and HLA in healthy donors. TCRdb's table, derived via immunoSEQ multiplex PCR, lists solely in-frame clones and lacks some. The sample lists about 98,000 clones, 74% occurring once. The sequenced sample consisted of PBMCs. These receptors came from a male donor in good health and CMV-seronegative. Each CDR3 is given with its conserved first and last residue. Fields, in order: J gene, D gene, clone size, V gene, CDR3 DNA, CDR3 protein. D genes are given only for firm matches. Some rows have no size entry. The others give once, few or many, or a class for an expanded clone.

TRBJ1-5 | TRBD1 | few | TRBV29-1 | TGCAGCGCTGCGACAGGGGCGGGTCAGCCCCAGCATTTT | CSAATGAGQPQHF
TRBJ2-3 | TRBD2 | NA | TRBV6-6 | TGTGCCAGCAGTCAACTAGCGGGAGGGCCAGATACGCAGTATTTT | CASSQLAGGPDTQYF
TRBJ2-1 | NA | once | TRBV5-4 | TGTGCCAGCAACCCCGAGGGCCCTTGGCGCAATGAGCAGTTCTTC | CASNPEGPWRNEQFF
TRBJ1-2 | TRBD1 | NA | TRBV5-4 | TGTGCCAGCAGCTTGGCTGGGACAGGGAATAACTATGGCTACACCTTC | CASSLAGTGNNYGYTF
TRBJ2-1 | NA | NA | TRBV7-6 | TGTGCCAGCAGCTTAAGTGCACGGAGCTCCTACAATGAGCAGTTCTTC | CASSLSARSSYNEQFF
TRBJ2-1 | NA | many | TRBV7-3 | TGTGCCAGCAGCCCTCAGAGAGAGGTAAATGAGCAGTTCTTC | CASSPQREVNEQFF
TRBJ2-5 | NA | NA | TRBV5-1 | TGCGCCAGCAGCATCATTACAGGGGAGGCAGAGACCCAGTACTTC | CASSIITGEAETQYF
TRBJ2-4 | NA | NA | TRBV5-1 | TGCGCCAGCAGCTTGGAAGCGGGCCTCCCGGCACTAGCCAAAAACATTCAGTACTTC | CASSLEAGLPALAKNIQYF
TRBJ2-1 | NA | NA | TRBV11-1 | TGTGCCAGCACCCAGGGAGGAGAGCAGTTCTTC | CASTQGGEQFF
TRBJ2-5 | TRBD2 | NA | TRBV5-4 | TGTGCCAGCAGCTCCGGAGGGAGGGGCGCGACCCTTCAAGAGACCCAGTACTTC | CASSSGGRGATLQETQYF
TRBJ2-2 | TRBD2 | NA | TRBV28 | TGTGCCAGCAGTCCCTGGAGCGGGAGCGACACCGGGGAGCTGTTTTTT | CASSPWSGSDTGELFF
TRBJ2-2 | TRBD2 | NA | TRBV14 | TGTGCCAGCAGCCCGCGACTAGCGGGAGCGAGCGGGGAGCTGTTTTTT | CASSPRLAGASGELFF
TRBJ2-7 | TRBD2 | NA | TRBV4-1 | TGCGCCAGCAGCCAAGATGTACTAGCGGAGCCCTACGAGCAGTACTTC | CASSQDVLAEPYEQYF
TRBJ2-4 | NA | NA | TRBV27 | TGTGCCAGCAGTTCCCATCGCCCGACAGAGAGAAACATTCAGTACTTC | CASSSHRPTERNIQYF
TRBJ2-6 | NA | NA | TRBV2 | TGTGCCAGCAGACTGAGGAGCGGAAGCTCTGGGGCCAACGTCCTGACTTTC | CASRLRSGSSGANVLTF
TRBJ2-1 | NA | few | TRBV9 | TGTGCCAGCAGCCCTCCCGTTATAGATGAGCAGTTCTTC | CASSPPVIDEQFF
TRBJ2-5 | TRBD2 | NA | TRBV30 | TGTGCCTGGAGTACGGGAGGGCCTTCGGAGACCCAGTACTTC | CAWSTGGPSETQYF
TRBJ1-4 | NA | few | TRBV19 | TGTGCCAGTAGTTTCCAGGCCACTAATGAAAAACTGTTTTTT | CASSFQATNEKLFF
TRBJ2-2 | NA | NA | TRBV7-2 | TGTGCCAGCAGCTTATCCAGGCGGAACACCGGGGAGCTGTTTTTT | CASSLSRRNTGELFF
TRBJ2-5 | NA | NA | TRBV27 | TGTGCCAGCAGTCGACAGCCAGGGGAGACCCAGTACTTC | CASSRQPGETQYF
TRBJ2-5 | NA | medium-sized | TRBV7-2 | TGTGCCAGCAGCCCGAGGACCGGGAAGGAGACCCAGTACTTC | CASSPRTGKETQYF
TRBJ2-7 | TRBD2 | NA | TRBV27 | TGTGCCAGCAGCCTAGCGGGAGGCTTAGTCGAGCAGTACTTC | CASSLAGGLVEQYF
TRBJ2-6 | NA | NA | TRBV29-1 | TGCAGCGTTCTCGGCGCGGCTGGGGCCAACGTCCTGACTTTC | CSVLGAAGANVLTF
TRBJ2-2 | NA | NA | TRBV29-1 | TGCAGCGTTGTGGCCCATGGCAATCCGGGGGTTACCGGGGAGCTGTTTTTT | CSVVAHGNPGVTGELFF
TRBJ2-7 | TRBD1 | NA | TRBV9 | TGTGCCAGCAGCCTAGGACAGGGAAACTACGAGCAGTACTTC | CASSLGQGNYEQYF